Listed here is a single T cell receptor (beta chain). High-throughput TCR beta sequencing covered peripheral CD8+ and CD4+ T cells. In the multiple sclerosis control group, patients were treatment-naive and had stable or active relapsing-remitting disease. TEMRA cells were FACS-enriched and CD8+ and CD4+ T cells negatively isolated. Reverse transcription of roughly 0.5 to 1 ug RNA used random hexamers. It was immunoSEQ multiplex PCR that amplified TCR beta CDR3 across 54 Vbeta and 13 Jbeta. Via MiXCR, TCRdb re-called the immunoSEQ multiplex PCR reads, giving one row per CDR3 protein. The sample has about 210,000 distinct CDR3 sequences; nearly 97% are singletons. The data derive from a study of CD8 T cells in Susac syndrome. In germline, CDR1 is DFQATT, CDR2 SNEGSKA (reference sequence). The CDR3 spans 14 residues. V lost 6 bases, J lost 8 bases, and 22 bases lay in between.

This sequence was found in a human donor with multiple sclerosis. Input material: CD4+ T cells from PBMCs. J is TRBJ2-5 and V is TRBV20-1; possibly TRBD2 for D (5 bases). CDR3 bases: TGCAGTGCCACGGAGGTCCGCCAGGACCGCACCCAGTACTTC. Translated, it gives CSATEVRQDRTQYF.